The entry below describes one T cell receptor beta chain. This sample was taken from a study of T-cell reconstitution after alpha-beta-depleted transplantation in children. This sample's TCRbeta library carried unique molecular identifier barcodes. MiXCR was run by TCRdb on the PCR reads, yielding one entry per CDR3 protein. The table has about 830,000 distinct CDR3 sequences, approximately 15% seen once. V lost 3 bases and J lost 2, with 11 bases in between. The CDR3 is made up of 13 amino acids. From germline, CDR1 is DFQATT and CDR2 SNEGSKA (reference sequence). This chain joins TRBV20-1 and TRBJ2-7; D not resolved. This specimen consisted of PBMCs, mostly from graft donor cells, obtained 360 days after TCRalphabeta/CD19-depleted stem cell transplant. This sequence originates from a male patient aged 10 to 17 who had a stem cell transplant for acute lymphoblastic leukemia, so the T cells may come from the graft donor. CDR3 protein: CSASSRQTYEQYF. DNA for the CDR3: TGCAGTGCTAGCTCCCGCCAAACCTACGAGCAGTACTTC.